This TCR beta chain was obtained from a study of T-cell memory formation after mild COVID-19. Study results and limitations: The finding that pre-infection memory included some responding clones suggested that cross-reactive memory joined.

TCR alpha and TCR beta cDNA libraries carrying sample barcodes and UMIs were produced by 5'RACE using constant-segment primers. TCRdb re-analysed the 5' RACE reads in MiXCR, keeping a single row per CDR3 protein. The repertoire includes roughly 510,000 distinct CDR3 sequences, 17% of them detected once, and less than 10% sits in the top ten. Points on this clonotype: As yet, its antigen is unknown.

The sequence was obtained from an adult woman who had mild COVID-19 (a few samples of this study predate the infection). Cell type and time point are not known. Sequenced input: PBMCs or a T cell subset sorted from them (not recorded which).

The CDR3 protein is CASSESWGPLGSGYTF. CDR3 bases: TGTGCCAGCAGTGAAAGTTGGGGCCCCTTAGGAAGTGGCTACACCTTC. V and J are TRBV2 and TRBJ1-2, with D perhaps TRBD1 (5 bases). Trimming shortened V by 2 bases and J by 7 bases, and 20 bases separated the two germline ends. The CDR3 is 16 residues long. Germline V lookup: CDR1 SNHLY, CDR2 FYNNEI.